One and the same sample provided the 27 T cell receptor beta chains below, sequenced in a study of T cell clonotyping in hematopoietic cell transplantation. TCRdb keeps only in-frame clones here, not all; method: immunoSEQ multiplex PCR. The repertoire consists of fewer than 15,000 clones, with about 93% occurring once and the leading ten covering 1.2%. Sequenced input: peripheral blood mononuclear cells. All receptors come from a man in his thirties or forties in good health. Some clones in this sample may be carry-over from other donors' samples.

V and J are TRBV29-1 and TRBJ1-1, with D uncertain. Germline loops: CDR1 SQVTM, CDR2 ANQGSEA. The CDR3 runs 12 residues. Between the trimmed V and J ends, which lost 4 bases and 2 bases, there was a span of 8 bases. The CDR3 DNA reads as TGCAGCGTTGCTAGGGAAAACACTGAAGCTTTCTTT. It yields the protein CSVARENTEAFF.

The CDR3 loop is CASSPGVAYNEQFF. The CDR3 coding sequence is TGTGCCAGCAGCCCCGGGGTCGCCTACAATGAGCAGTTCTTC. The V and J genes are TRBV2 and TRBJ2-1, with a possible D match to TRBD2 (5 bases). CDR3 length equals 14 residues. V was clipped by 6 bases and J by 2 bases, with 11 bases between them. Germline assignment: CDR1 SNHLY and CDR2 FYNNEI.

This chain joins TRBV7-2 and TRBJ2-4; tentatively, D is TRBD2 (5 bases). Germline V gene lookup returns CDR1 SGHTA and CDR2 FQGNSA. This CDR3 is built from 14 residues. V was clipped by 5 bases and J by 2 bases, with 10 bases between them. The CDR3 is CASSEGGPKNIQYF. The CDR3 bases are TGTGCCAGCAGCGAGGGTGGGCCCAAAAACATTCAGTACTTC.

This clone was counted a single time. The gene calls are TRBV29-1 and TRBJ2-3; the D gene is possibly TRBD2 (6 bases). The V gene lost 7 bases and the J gene lost 2 bases, with 19 bases spanning the gap. Germline CDR1 reads SQVTM; CDR2 reads ANQGSEA. The CDR3 is 15 amino acids. The CDR3 reads CSAKEVAANTDTQYF. DNA for the CDR3: TGCAGCGCCAAAGAGGTAGCGGCCAACACAGATACGCAGTATTTT.

The gene calls are TRBV6-5 and TRBJ2-5, with 7 nucleotides matching TRBD2. Germline V gives CDR1 MNHEY, CDR2 SVGAGI. The CDR3 has 16 amino acids. Trimming at V came to 0 bases and at J to 5 bases, leaving 9 bases not matched to a gene. CDR3 DNA: TGTGCCAGCAGTTACTCGATGGCGGGAGTAGGGGAGACCCAGTACTTC. This gives the protein CASSYSMAGVGETQYF.

This chain joins TRBV9 and TRBJ2-7, with D perhaps TRBD1 (6 bases). Germline assignment: CDR1 SGDLS and CDR2 YYNGEE. Trimming took off 0 bases at V and 5 bases at J, with 9 bases between the two ends. The CDR3 runs to 13 residues. The CDR3 nucleotides read TGTGCCAGCAGCGTAGATTGGGGGCACGAGCAGTACTTC. Amino acids: CASSVDWGHEQYF.

The genes are TRBV27 and TRBJ2-5; D tentatively reads TRBD1 or TRBD2 (6 bases each). This CDR3 spans 15 amino acids. The germline V gene encodes CDR1 MNHEY and CDR2 SMNVEV (reference sequence). Deletions cut 2 bases from V and 7 bases from J, with 17 bases between. CDR3 sequence (DNA): TGTGCCAGCAGTTTAGGGCAGGGGAGGTTCGGGACCCAGTACTTC. Encoded protein: CASSLGQGRFGTQYF.

This chain connects TRBV5-6 to TRBJ1-5; no clear D gene. V was cut by 0 bases and J by 0 bases, with 10 bases left in between. CDR3 length equals 16 residues. Germline V gives CDR1 SGHDT, CDR2 YYEEEE. CDR3 amino acids: CASSLGRAYSNQPQHF. The CDR3 region has the DNA TGTGCCAGCAGCTTGGGTCGGGCTTATAGCAATCAGCCCCAGCATTTT.

The chain couples TRBV6-1 to TRBJ1-1; unclear D gene. Germline CDR1 MNHNS, CDR2 SASEGT. V was clipped by 6 bases and J by 10 bases, with 15 bases between them. This CDR3 has 12 residues. Here the CDR3 reads CASREDLGRAFF. In nucleotides, the CDR3 is TGTGCCAGCAGGGAGGATCTGGGTCGAGCTTTCTTT.

Note on this clone: Here the CDR3 omits its conserved ending phenylalanine or tryptophan, so a read error is the likely source. It is unclear where the CDR3 begins or ends on the DNA, so no DNA is shown, and the CDR3 is as TCRdb lists it. The chain is built from TRBV2 and TRBJ2-3; the tabulated D call, TRBD2, remains unverified against the DNA. Germline V lookup: CDR1 SNHLY, CDR2 FYNNEI. The CDR3 is 13 amino acids long, termini counted. The CDR3 loop reads CASSGLAGGPWVC.

This rearrangement joins TRBV13 to TRBJ1-3; D unresolved. This CDR3 has 15 residues. Germline V gene data show CDR1 as PRHDT and CDR2 as FYEKMQ (reference sequence). V gave up 2 bases and J gave up 0 bases, with 8 bases separating them. CDR3 in DNA: TGTGCCAGCAGCTTACGACGGCCCTCTGGAAACACCATATATTTT. It codes for CASSLRRPSGNTIYF.

This clone was detected only a few times. The chain links TRBV6-1 to TRBJ1-2; D is uncertain. Germline V gene data show CDR1 as MNHNS and CDR2 as SASEGT. The CDR3 loop spans 13 amino acids. V lost 7 bases, J lost 1 base, and 10 bases lay in between. CDR3 coding DNA: TGTGCCAGCAAACGTGTTTTTAACTATGGCTACACCTTC. Translation: CASKRVFNYGYTF.

This clone occurred once. This CDR3 reads CASRHGGMANEKLFF. CDR3 DNA: TGTGCCAGTAGGCATGGAGGGATGGCTAATGAAAAACTGTTTTTT. The chain employs TRBV19 and TRBJ1-4, with D unresolved. Trimming took 6 bases from V and 3 from J, leaving 14 bases between them. Germline V lookup: CDR1 LNHDA, CDR2 SQIVND (reference sequence). This CDR3 is built from 15 residues.

The V gene is TRBV11-3, the J gene TRBJ1-1; no clear D. V lost 7 bases and J 0 bases, leaving 9 bases between the germline ends. This CDR3 has 13 residues. Germline assignment: CDR1 SGHNT and CDR2 YENEEA. CDR3 sequence: CASKRTVNTEAFF. The DNA of the CDR3 is TGTGCCAGCAAAAGGACGGTGAACACTGAAGCTTTCTTT. Complete variable domain (other parts from reference TRBV11-3 and TRBJ1-1): EAGVVQSPRYKIIEKKQPVAFWCNPISGHNTLYWYLQNLGQGPELLIRYENEEAVDDSQLPKDRFSAERLKGVDSTLKIQPAELGDSAVYLCASKRTVNTEAFFGQGTRLTVV.

This chain uses TRBV28 with TRBJ1-4; no firm D call. The V and J ends lost 6 bases and 7 bases respectively, with 6 bases between them. Germline assignment: CDR1 MDHEN and CDR2 SYDVKM. This CDR3 is 11 amino acids long. CDR3 in DNA: TGTGCCAGCAGCCTGTTTGAAAAACTGTTTTTT. Encoded protein: CASSLFEKLFF. Supplemented by reference TRBV28 and TRBJ1-4, the full variable domain reads DVKVTQSSRYLVKRTGEKVFLECVQDMDHENMFWYRQDPGLGLRLIYFSYDVKMKEKGDIPEGYSVSREKKERFSLILESASTNQTSMYLCASSLFEKLFFGSGTQLSVL.

CDR3 amino acids: CAWRDPRGTYNEQFF. CDR3 bases: TGTGCCTGGAGGGACCCCAGGGGGACGTACAATGAGCAGTTCTTC. The chain recombines TRBV30 with TRBJ2-1; 7 nucleotides align to TRBD1. The V gene's germline CDR1 is GTSNPN and CDR2 SVGIG (reference sequence). Trimming removed 3 bases from V and 4 bases from J; junction bases left unmatched: 9. CDR3 length equals 15 residues. Based on the CDR3 plus reference TRBV30 and TRBJ2-1, the full variable domain is SQTIHQWPATLVQPVGSPLSLECTVEGTSNPNLYWYRQAAGRGLQLLFYSVGIGQISSEVPQNLSASRPQDRQFILSSKKLLLSDSGFYLCAWRDPRGTYNEQFFGPGTRLTVL.

This sequence joins TRBV2 and TRBJ1-1, with TRBD1 as a possible D gene (6 bases). The CDR3 is made up of 13 amino acids. Trimming pared 4 bases from V and 5 bases from J, leaving 11 bases between. Germline V gives CDR1 SNHLY, CDR2 FYNNEI. CDR3 nucleotide sequence: TGTGCCAGCAGTGTGGCAGGGGAGACTGAAGCTTTCTTT. Translated: CASSVAGETEAFF. The full variable domain, rest sourced from reference TRBV2 and TRBJ1-1, is EPEVTQTPSHQVTQMGQEVILRCVPISNHLYFYWYRQILGQKVEFLVSFYNNEISEKSEIFDDQFSVERPDGSNFTLKIRSTKLEDSAMYFCASSVAGETEAFFGQGTRLTVV.

The chain joins TRBV2 to TRBJ1-6; D is ambiguous. Trimming stripped 2 bases from V and 14 bases from J, with 13 bases between. CDR1 and CDR2 from the germline V gene are SNHLY and FYNNEI. CDR3 length equals 13 residues. CDR3 nucleotides: TGTGCCAGCAGTGAACAGACGGGTGGATCCCTCCACTTT. It specifies CASSEQTGGSLHF. Looking up the rest from reference TRBV2 and TRBJ1-6 gives the full variable domain: EPEVTQTPSHQVTQMGQEVILRCVPISNHLYFYWYRQILGQKVEFLVSFYNNEISEKSEIFDDQFSVERPDGSNFTLKIRSTKLEDSAMYFCASSEQTGGSLHFGNGTRLTVT.

The chain has TRBV23-1 and TRBJ1-2; 8 nucleotides line up with TRBD1. TRBV23-1 is an ORF, with its function uncertain. V was pared by 5 bases and J by 7 bases, with 6 bases of the junction left unmatched. The CDR3 runs to 13 residues. CDR3 in DNA: TGCGCCAGCAGTGACGACAGGGGTTGTGGCTACACCTTC. Its protein is CASSDDRGCGYTF.

The CDR3 protein is CASSLGGYSNQPQHF. In DNA form, the CDR3 reads TGTGCCAGCAGCTTAGGAGGTTATAGCAATCAGCCCCAGCATTTT. This rearrangement joins TRBV7-2 to TRBJ1-5; no definite D call. Germline V lookup: CDR1 SGHTA, CDR2 FQGNSA. With 1 base removed from V and 0 bases from J, the gap between germline ends came to 7 bases. This CDR3 has 15 amino acids.

CDR3 protein: CASSWKPGQGFNGYTF. CDR3 sequence (DNA): TGTGCCAGCAGCTGGAAGCCGGGACAGGGGTTCAATGGCTACACCTTC. V gene TRBV5-8 combines with J gene TRBJ1-2; 10 bases align to TRBD1. The CDR3 sequence is 16 residues long. V trimming: 3 bases; J trimming: 6 bases; junction bases outside the gene matches: 11. CDR1 and CDR2 (germline): SGHTS, YDEGEE.

The genes are TRBV27 and TRBJ2-5, with 10 bases aligning to TRBD1. The germline CDR1 and CDR2 sequences are MNHEY and SMNVEV (reference sequence). This CDR3 has 23 residues. J was trimmed by 4 bases and V by 5 bases; bases with no gene match: 31. The CDR3 bases are TGTGCCAGCAGTCCTGATCAGCTATTACGGCCCGGGACAGGGGTTCAAATGGGAGAGACCCAGTACTTC. Translation gives CASSPDQLLRPGTGVQMGETQYF.

The chain recombines TRBV5-1 with TRBJ2-7; 7 bases are a match to TRBD1. The CDR3 is 15 residues long. Trimming took 1 base from V and 2 from J; bases not matched to a gene: 6. Germline V gene lookup returns CDR1 SGHRS and CDR2 YFSETQ. CDR3 bases: TGCGCCAGCAGCTTGATGCCAGGGGGAACCTACGAGCAGTACTTC. Its translation: CASSLMPGGTYEQYF.

This chain links TRBV9 with TRBJ2-7, with a possible D match to TRBD2 (6 bases). The germline V and J ends were trimmed by 3 bases and 3 bases, with 16 bases remaining between them. Germline CDR1 is SGDLS and CDR2 is YYNGEE. The CDR3 is 15 residues long. The CDR3 DNA is TGTGCCAGCAGCGGATCTAGCGCCTCAGTCTACGAGCAGTACTTC. This translates into CASSGSSASVYEQYF.

The chain combines TRBV19 with TRBJ2-1, with D possibly TRBD1 on 6 matching bases. Germline V gene sequence: CDR1 LNHDA, CDR2 SQIVND (reference sequence). V dropped 8 bases and J dropped 5 bases, with 7 bases sitting between them. This CDR3 spans 11 amino acids. In DNA, the CDR3 is TGTGCCAGTGGGGGCCACAATGAGCAGTTCTTC. This encodes CASGGHNEQFF.

The rearrangement uses TRBV6-5 and TRBJ2-1, with 8 bases identical to TRBD1. Trimming took 10 bases from V and 3 from J; bases not matched to a gene: 11. Germline loops: CDR1 MNHEY, CDR2 SVGAGI. The CDR3 is 15 amino acids. The CDR3: CATKGNRGNYNEQFF. CDR3 DNA sequence: TGTGCCACCAAGGGTAACAGGGGGAACTACAATGAGCAGTTCTTC.

V and J are TRBV19 and TRBJ1-5; maybe TRBD1 (5 bases). The CDR3 is made up of 17 amino acids. V shed 3 bases and J shed 0 bases, with 15 bases lying between them. Germline-derived CDR1 and CDR2 are LNHDA and SQIVND (reference sequence). The CDR3 loop is CASSIIGAADSNQPQHF. The CDR3 DNA follows: TGTGCCAGTAGTATCATCGGGGCGGCGGATAGCAATCAGCCCCAGCATTTT.